This entry features one T cell receptor beta chain sequence. This CDR3 contains 12 residues. The V segment lost 0 bases and the J segment 6 bases; nucleotides outside the gene matches: 1. Per the germline V gene, CDR1 is GTSNPN and CDR2 is SVGIG (reference sequence). This sample stems from a study of blood T cell repertoires in COVID-19. Across the study: Both acute and convalescent COVID-19 samples were obtained from the United States, Italy and Spain.

Assay used: immunoSEQ multiplex PCR; TCRdb lists only in-frame clones, some missing. The profile shows some 390,000 clones, 75% to 90% of them singletons. The rearrangement links TRBV30 to TRBJ2-5; 7 bases fit TRBD1. The sample was PBMCs or T cells enriched from blood (not recorded which). The clonotype comes from a man younger than 45 who had recovered from COVID-19. CDR3 in DNA: TGTGCCTGGAGTGTACAGGGGCAGACCCAGTACTTC. It translates to CAWSVQGQTQYF.